This is a list of T cell receptor beta chains from one sample in a study of T cells after yellow fever vaccination. TCRdb itself ran the 5' RACE reads through MiXCR, one entry per CDR3 protein. The sample lists hundreds of thousands of distinct CDR3 sequences, roughly 4% occurring once. The sequences come from PBMCs, collected 5 days after the yellow fever booster vaccination. These receptors were obtained from a man between 18 and 35 years old who received the YFV17D yellow fever vaccine. CDR3s include the opening cysteine and the closing phenylalanine or tryptophan. D genes are given only for firm matches. Part of the rows lack a size; the others show once, few, many or a class for expanded clones.

V gene: TRBV7-9; D gene: NA; J gene: TRBJ2-3; clone size: few; CDR3 DNA: TGTGCCAGCAGCTTTAAAGTTCGGGGAGATACGCAGTATTTT; CDR3 protein: CASSFKVRGDTQYF
V gene: TRBV10-3; D gene: NA; J gene: TRBJ1-4; clone size: NA; CDR3 DNA: TGTGCCATCAGTGAGTCTATCGGAGAAAAACTGTTTTTT; CDR3 protein: CAISESIGEKLFF
V gene: TRBV20-1; D gene: NA; J gene: TRBJ2-3; clone size: few; CDR3 DNA: TGCAGTGCTAGTCATTTGTGGGGGGGCGCAGCAGATACGCAGTATTTT; CDR3 protein: CSASHLWGGAADTQYF
V gene: TRBV20-1; D gene: TRBD1; J gene: TRBJ1-5; clone size: many; CDR3 DNA: TGCAGTGCTGCCACAGGGGGCTCAAGTCAGCCCCAGCATTTT; CDR3 protein: CSAATGGSSQPQHF
V gene: TRBV3-1; D gene: NA; J gene: TRBJ2-1; clone size: few; CDR3 DNA: TGTGCCAGCAGCCCCTACCGGGGCCGCAAATGGCAGTTCTTC; CDR3 protein: CASSPYRGRKWQFF
V gene: TRBV6-1; D gene: NA; J gene: TRBJ2-3; clone size: NA; CDR3 DNA: TGTGCCAGCACGGGCAGGGGGGGGACAGATACGCAGTATTTT; CDR3 protein: CASTGRGGTDTQYF
V gene: TRBV9; D gene: TRBD1; J gene: TRBJ1-6; clone size: few; CDR3 DNA: TGTGCCAGCAGCGCAGGGGGCAGCTCCTATAATTCACCCCTCCACTTT; CDR3 protein: CASSAGGSSYNSPLHF
V gene: TRBV7-9; D gene: NA; J gene: TRBJ1-1; clone size: many; CDR3 DNA: TGTGCCAGCAGCTTTCGACTGAACACTGAAGCTTTCTTT; CDR3 protein: CASSFRLNTEAFF
V gene: TRBV28; D gene: TRBD1; J gene: TRBJ1-5; clone size: NA; CDR3 DNA: TGTGCCAGCCGACAGGGGCTCAATCAGCCCCAGCATTTT; CDR3 protein: CASRQGLNQPQHF
V gene: TRBV7-2; D gene: TRBD1; J gene: TRBJ1-5; clone size: few; CDR3 DNA: TGTGCCAGCAGCTTAGCCGGGACAGGGGGCCCCACTCAGCCCCAGCATTTT; CDR3 protein: CASSLAGTGGPTQPQHF
V gene: TRBV29-1; D gene: NA; J gene: TRBJ1-5; clone size: NA; CDR3 DNA: TGCAGCGTGGGACAAGAATTGAATCAGCCCCAGCATTTT; CDR3 protein: CSVGQELNQPQHF
V gene: TRBV11-3; D gene: NA; J gene: TRBJ2-1; clone size: few; CDR3 DNA: TGTGCCAGCAGCTTAGGACGGACCTACAATGAGCAGTTCTTC; CDR3 protein: CASSLGRTYNEQFF
V gene: TRBV20-1; D gene: NA; J gene: TRBJ1-1; clone size: NA; CDR3 DNA: TGCAGTGCTAGTGTCCCAATGGTGAACACTGAAGCTTTCTTT; CDR3 protein: CSASVPMVNTEAFF
V gene: TRBV6-6; D gene: TRBD1; J gene: TRBJ2-3; clone size: NA; CDR3 DNA: TGTGCCAGCAGTGGGTGGGGACAGACCACCCCCGGAGATACGCAGTATTTT; CDR3 protein: CASSGWGQTTPGDTQYF
V gene: TRBV6-1; D gene: TRBD1; J gene: TRBJ2-3; clone size: few; CDR3 DNA: TGTGCCAGCAGTGAAGATGGGGGACAGGGGGCAGATACGCAGTATTTT; CDR3 protein: CASSEDGGQGADTQYF
V gene: TRBV5-4; D gene: NA; J gene: TRBJ1-1; clone size: many; CDR3 DNA: TGTGCCAGCAGCGGAGACTTGAACACTGAAGCTTTCTTT; CDR3 protein: CASSGDLNTEAFF
V gene: TRBV19; D gene: NA; J gene: TRBJ2-6; clone size: NA; CDR3 DNA: TGTGCCAGTAGTGGACAGCTATCTCCTGGGGCCAACGTCCTGACTTTC; CDR3 protein: CASSGQLSPGANVLTF
V gene: TRBV4-3; D gene: TRBD1; J gene: TRBJ1-6; clone size: NA; CDR3 DNA: TGCGCCACCAGATCGGGGACAGGGTATAATTCACCCCTCCACTTT; CDR3 protein: CATRSGTGYNSPLHF
V gene: TRBV6-2/TRBV6-3; D gene: NA; J gene: TRBJ2-1; clone size: few; CDR3 DNA: TGTGCCAGCAGTTTTAGGGGTTCCAGCCCAGGGTTCTTC; CDR3 protein: CASSFRGSSPGFF
V gene: TRBV18; D gene: NA; J gene: TRBJ2-3; clone size: many; CDR3 DNA: TGTGCCAGCTCGCCCGCGGCTAGCGTCGATACGCAGTATTTT; CDR3 protein: CASSPAASVDTQYF
V gene: TRBV24-1; D gene: NA; J gene: TRBJ2-1; clone size: few; CDR3 DNA: TGTGCCACCAGTGATCGGCGCTCCTACAATGAGCAGTTCTTC; CDR3 protein: CATSDRRSYNEQFF
V gene: TRBV12-3/TRBV12-4; D gene: NA; J gene: TRBJ1-1; clone size: few; CDR3 DNA: TGTGCCAGCAGAAGGGACGCGGGTGAAGCTTTCTTT; CDR3 protein: CASRRDAGEAFF